These 27 T cell receptor beta chains share one sample of origin, sequenced in a study of blood T cell repertoires in COVID-19. Data came from immunoSEQ multiplex PCR; TCRdb stores just in-frame clones and leaves some out. The data hold about 200,000 clones, with around 85% observed a single time. The sequenced sample consisted of peripheral blood. These TCRs come from a woman between 70 and 85 years old with acute or convalescent COVID-19.

This chain joins TRBV5-1 and TRBJ1-4, with 9 bases lining up with TRBD1. V was clipped by 4 bases and J by 10 bases; unmatched bases: 14. The V gene's germline CDR1 is SGHRS and CDR2 YFSETQ. CDR3 length: 16 residues. The CDR3 region has the DNA TGCGCCAGCAGCCCTGGCGGAGGGGGACAGGGCGGAAAACTGTTTTTT. Residues: CASSPGGGGQGGKLFF.

The V gene is TRBV6-1, the J gene TRBJ2-3; D gene unclear. Germline values: CDR1 MNHNS, CDR2 SASEGT. The CDR3 is 12 residues long. V was trimmed by 3 bases and J by 14 bases, leaving 15 bases between them. CDR3 residues: CASSDRVFWRYF. The CDR3, as DNA: TGTGCCAGCAGTGACCGAGTTTTTTGGAGGTATTTT.

This clone showed up just a few times. V and J are TRBV28 and TRBJ1-4; D unresolved. V lost 3 bases and J 4 bases, leaving 12 bases between the germline ends. This CDR3 is built from 15 residues. Germline V lookup: CDR1 MDHEN, CDR2 SYDVKM. The CDR3 reads CASSFRVRGNEKLFF. The CDR3 bases are TGTGCCAGCAGTTTCCGGGTGCGCGGTAATGAAAAACTGTTTTTT.

The chain uses TRBV6-5 and TRBJ2-1, with D tentatively TRBD1 (6 bases). Trimming removed 8 bases at V and 9 bases at J, with 17 bases between. Germline V gene data show CDR1 as MNHEY and CDR2 as SVGAGI. This CDR3 is 13 amino acids long. The CDR3 DNA is TGTGCCAGCCGAGAGACAGGAAAGGTTGAGCAGTTCTTC. This sequence encodes CASRETGKVEQFF.

This clone was seen a single time. The J gene is TRBJ2-6, the V gene TRBV12-5, with TRBD1 matching 7 bases. V shed 0 bases and J 3 bases; nucleotides not matched to a gene: 5. The germline V gene encodes CDR1 LGHNT and CDR2 FRNRAP. This CDR3 is 17 amino acids long. CDR3 region: CASGLVQGGFGANVLTF. CDR3 bases: TGTGCTAGTGGTTTGGTACAAGGGGGCTTTGGGGCCAACGTCCTGACTTTC.

The chain is built from TRBV5-4 and TRBJ2-7, with TRBD2 matching 9 bases. V gave up 3 bases and J gave up 4 bases; unmatched junction bases: 8. Germline V CDR1 and CDR2: SGHNT, YYREEE (reference sequence). This CDR3 contains 15 residues. CDR3 sequence reads: CASSSGGSGGYEQYF. CDR3 nucleotide sequence: TGTGCCAGCAGCTCCGGGGGTAGCGGGGGTTACGAGCAGTACTTC.

The chain couples TRBV11-2 to TRBJ2-7; 7 bases fit TRBD2. V was pared by 1 base and J by 6 bases, with 6 bases of the junction left unmatched. The CDR3 consists of 14 residues. Germline loops: CDR1 SGHAT, CDR2 FQNNGV. CDR3 nucleotides: TGTGCCAGCAGCTTAGCAGGACTAGTACTCGAGCAGTACTTC. As protein: CASSLAGLVLEQYF.

V usage is TRBV27 and J usage is TRBJ1-6; 8 bases agree with TRBD1. This CDR3 has 17 amino acids. Looked up from germline, CDR1 is MNHEY and CDR2 is SMNVEV (reference sequence). With V trimmed by 0 bases and J by 4 bases, 5 bases remained unmatched. The CDR3 loop reads CASSLSQTGAYNSPLHF. CDR3 coding DNA: TGTGCCAGCAGTTTATCCCAGACAGGGGCTTATAATTCACCCCTCCACTTT.

The chain uses TRBV11-2 and TRBJ1-3; 9 nucleotides line up with TRBD1. CDR1 SGHAT and CDR2 FQNNGV come from the germline V gene. V lost 5 bases, J lost 4 bases, and 6 bases stayed unmatched. The CDR3 has 15 residues. The CDR3 spells CASSKQGAIGNTIYF. The DNA of the CDR3 is TGTGCCAGCAGCAAACAGGGGGCGATCGGAAACACCATATATTTT. The variable domain in full, completed from reference TRBV11-2 and TRBJ1-3, reads EAGVAQSPRYKIIEKRQSVAFWCNPISGHATLYWYQQILGQGPKLLIQFQNNGVVDDSQLPKDRFSAERLKGVDSTLKIQPAKLEDSAVYLCASSKQGAIGNTIYFGEGSWLTVV.

The rearrangement uses TRBV6-5 and TRBJ1-2; D is undetermined. Trimming pared 4 bases from V and 4 bases from J, leaving 13 bases between. CDR3 size: 14 residues. Germline lookup yields CDR1 MNHEY and CDR2 SVGAGI. As DNA, the CDR3 is TGTGCCAGCAGTTCCGAGAGTTCGGGCTATGGCTACACCTTC. It is translated as CASSSESSGYGYTF.

The chain has TRBV6-6 and TRBJ2-7; 9 bases line up with TRBD1. CDR1 is MNHNY, CDR2 SVGAGI, per germline (reference sequence). The CDR3 loop spans 15 amino acids. Trimming cost V 0 bases and J 5 bases; bases outside gene matches: 5. The chain's CDR3 is CASSYSPGTGNEQYF. The CDR3 DNA follows: TGTGCCAGCAGTTACTCCCCCGGGACAGGGAACGAGCAGTACTTC.

The CDR3 loop reads CASSLGVAGGSAGELFF. The DNA for the CDR3 is TGTGCCAGCAGCTTGGGGGTAGCGGGAGGTTCGGCCGGGGAGCTGTTTTTT. This chain connects TRBV5-4 to TRBJ2-2, with 10 bases lining up with TRBD2. With 0 bases clipped from V and 6 bases from J, the junction kept 8 bases outside the gene matches. The germline V gene has CDR1 SGHNT and CDR2 YYREEE (reference sequence). This CDR3 comprises 17 residues.

The chain carries TRBV6-1 and TRBJ2-4; TRBD2 aligns across 8 bases. Germline V gene data show CDR1 as MNHNS and CDR2 as SASEGT. This CDR3 has 18 residues. Trimming at V came to 0 bases and at J to 0 bases, leaving 7 bases not matched to a gene. The DNA of the CDR3 is TGTGCCAGCAGTGAAGCTAGGGGACTAGGAGTAGCCAAAAACATTCAGTACTTC. Residues: CASSEARGLGVAKNIQYF.

The chain joins TRBV6-1 to TRBJ2-7; 8 bases agree with TRBD2. CDR1 MNHNS and CDR2 SASEGT come from the germline V gene. The CDR3 runs 15 residues. V shed 3 bases and J 4 bases; nucleotides not matched to a gene: 8. The CDR3 reads CASSDQRGPHYEQYF. The CDR3 bases are TGTGCCAGCAGTGATCAGCGGGGGCCACATTACGAGCAGTACTTC.

The chain is built from TRBV27 and TRBJ2-4; no clear D gene. Germline assignment: CDR1 MNHEY and CDR2 SMNVEV (reference sequence). V dropped 0 bases and J dropped 8 bases, with 11 bases sitting between them. The CDR3 extends over 14 amino acids. CDR3 amino acids: CASSLSPHADIQYF. The CDR3 DNA follows: TGTGCCAGCAGTTTATCTCCACATGCGGACATTCAGTACTTC.

The V gene is TRBV6-5, the J gene TRBJ2-7; 8 nucleotides align to TRBD1. The CDR3 spans 13 residues. V dropped 8 bases and J dropped 6; count of bases not matched to a gene: 9. Germline values: CDR1 MNHEY, CDR2 SVGAGI. CDR3 in DNA: TGTGCCAGCTCAAGGACAGGGACGAGCGAGCAGTACTTC. Translating gives CASSRTGTSEQYF.

This chain links TRBV5-5 with TRBJ1-1; D is perhaps TRBD1 (6 bases). The CDR3 contains 14 residues. CDR1 and CDR2 from the germline V gene are SGHKS and YYEKEE (reference sequence). V was clipped by 5 bases and J by 5 bases, with 16 bases between them. The CDR3 nucleotides read TGTGCCAGCAGTGATAGCCAGGGGTATACTGAAGCTTTCTTT. It translates to CASSDSQGYTEAFF.

The gene calls are TRBV5-1 and TRBJ2-7; 9 nucleotides agree with TRBD1. Per germline, CDR1 SGHRS and CDR2 YFSETQ. This CDR3 is built from 16 residues. Trimming cost V 1 base and J 3 bases; bases outside gene matches: 8. This CDR3 is CASSLSLGQGLYEQYF. The CDR3, as DNA: TGCGCCAGCAGCTTGTCCCTTGGACAGGGGCTCTACGAGCAGTACTTC. Drawing the rest from reference TRBV5-1 and TRBJ2-7, the complete variable domain is KAGVTQTPRYLIKTRGQQVTLSCSPISGHRSVSWYQQTPGQGLQFLFEYFSETQRNKGNFPGRFSGRQFSNSRSEMNVSTLELGDSALYLCASSLSLGQGLYEQYFGPGTRLTVT.

The table lists this clone with a few counts. The chain carries TRBV7-2 and TRBJ1-2; TRBD1 is a possible D gene (6 bases). V was shortened by 3 bases and J by 2 bases, with 7 bases between the two germline ends. The CDR3 consists of 13 residues. Germline V gene data show CDR1 as SGHTA and CDR2 as FQGNSA. In nucleotides, the CDR3 is TGTGCCAGCAGCTTTACAGGGAACTATGGCTACACCTTC. Amino acid sequence: CASSFTGNYGYTF.

The V call is TRBV7-2, the J call TRBJ2-3, with 8 bases fitting TRBD1. This CDR3 spans 15 amino acids. Unmatched junction bases numbered 4, after V lost 0 bases and J lost 5 bases. Germline V gene data show CDR1 as SGHTA and CDR2 as FQGNSA. CDR3 coding DNA: TGTGCCAGCAGCTTAGCGATAACAGGGGGAGATACGCAGTATTTT. This encodes CASSLAITGGDTQYF.

The V gene is TRBV29-1, the J gene TRBJ2-7; 8 nucleotides line up with TRBD1. The CDR3 runs 16 residues. Germline CDR1 is SQVTM and CDR2 is ANQGSEA. V dropped 0 bases and J dropped 3; count of bases not matched to a gene: 10. In DNA, the CDR3 is TGCAGCGTTGAAGATCGTGGTTCCAGGGGGCACTACGAGCAGTACTTC. Amino acid sequence: CSVEDRGSRGHYEQYF.

J is TRBJ1-1 and V is TRBV5-1; TRBD1 is a possible D gene (5 bases). Germline V gene data show CDR1 as SGHRS and CDR2 as YFSETQ. The CDR3 runs to 14 residues. Trimming took 3 bases from V and 3 from J, leaving 12 bases between them. CDR3 residues: CASSSGGWDTEAFF. The CDR3 bases are TGCGCCAGCAGCTCTGGGGGGTGGGACACTGAAGCTTTCTTT.

The V and J genes are TRBV27 and TRBJ2-7; 10 bases align to TRBD2. V dropped 2 bases and J dropped 0; count of bases not matched to a gene: 10. CDR1 MNHEY and CDR2 SMNVEV come from the germline V gene (reference sequence). This CDR3 is built from 18 residues. The CDR3 nucleotides are TGTGCCAGCAGTTTAGCTGCAACCGGGACTAGCGACTCCTACGAGCAGTACTTC. Amino acids: CASSLAATGTSDSYEQYF.

The chain recombines TRBV21-1 with TRBJ1-4; the D call of TRBD1 is as the table states it, not checked on the DNA. TRBV21-1 has pseudogene status. The CDR3 contains 13 residues. In DNA, the CDR3 is TGTGCCGGGGGGACAGCAACTAATGAAAAACTGTTTTTT. The encoded protein is CAGGTATNEKLFF.

The gene calls are TRBV12-3 or TRBV12-4 and TRBJ1-1; D is unresolved. This CDR3 region has 11 residues. The ends were cut back, 7 bases at V and 4 bases at J, with 7 bases in the middle. CDR3 protein: CASMEITEAFF. CDR3 DNA sequence: TGTGCCAGCATGGAGATCACTGAAGCTTTCTTT.

The V call is TRBV21-1, the J call TRBJ1-5; the table's D call, TRBD1, has no DNA check behind it. TRBV21-1 is labeled a pseudogene. The CDR3 has 15 amino acids. CDR3 in amino acids: CASSSQPQGHQPQHF. CDR3 sequence (DNA): TGTGCCAGCAGCTCCCAGCCTCAGGGACACCAGCCCCAGCATTTT.

The V call is TRBV14, the J call TRBJ1-6; the D gene is possibly TRBD1 (6 bases). Germline V gene sequence: CDR1 SGHDN, CDR2 FVKESK. CDR3 length: 14 amino acids. The V and J ends lost 3 bases and 9 bases respectively, with 12 bases between them. The CDR3 here is CASSQLQGSSPLHF. The CDR3 coding sequence is TGTGCCAGCAGCCAGTTACAGGGAAGTTCACCCCTCCACTTT. Supplemented by reference TRBV14 and TRBJ1-6, the full variable domain reads EAGVTQFPSHSVIEKGQTVTLRCDPISGHDNLYWYRRVMGKEIKFLLHFVKESKQDESGMPNNRFLAERTGGTYSTLKVQPAELEDSGVYFCASSQLQGSSPLHFGNGTRLTVT.